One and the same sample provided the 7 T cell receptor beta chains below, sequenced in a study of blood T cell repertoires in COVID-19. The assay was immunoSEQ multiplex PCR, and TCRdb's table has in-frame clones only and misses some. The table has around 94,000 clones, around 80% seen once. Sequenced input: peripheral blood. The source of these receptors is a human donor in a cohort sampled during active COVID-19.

The CDR3 DNA is TGTGCCAGCAGCCAGGACAGGGACTATGGCTACACCTTC. Protein sequence: CASSQDRDYGYTF. This chain links TRBV7-9 with TRBJ1-2, with 8 nucleotides matching TRBD1. V dropped 5 bases and J dropped 3; count of bases not matched to a gene: 2. Germline V lookup: CDR1 SEHNR, CDR2 FQNEAQ (reference sequence). The CDR3 is made up of 13 amino acids.

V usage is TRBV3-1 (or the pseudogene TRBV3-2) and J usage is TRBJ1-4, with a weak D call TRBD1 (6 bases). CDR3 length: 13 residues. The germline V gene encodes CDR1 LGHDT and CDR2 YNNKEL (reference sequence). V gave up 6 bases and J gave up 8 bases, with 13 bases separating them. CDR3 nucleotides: TGTGCCAGCAGTCCTAGGGGGAGCGAAAAACTGTTTTTT. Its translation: CASSPRGSEKLFF.

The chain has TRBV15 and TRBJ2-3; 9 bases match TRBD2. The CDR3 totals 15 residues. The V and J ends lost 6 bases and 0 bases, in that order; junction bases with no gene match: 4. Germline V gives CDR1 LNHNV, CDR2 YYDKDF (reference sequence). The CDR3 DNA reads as TGTGCCACCAGGGTAGCGGGGGTAAGCACAGATACGCAGTATTTT. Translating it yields CATRVAGVSTDTQYF.

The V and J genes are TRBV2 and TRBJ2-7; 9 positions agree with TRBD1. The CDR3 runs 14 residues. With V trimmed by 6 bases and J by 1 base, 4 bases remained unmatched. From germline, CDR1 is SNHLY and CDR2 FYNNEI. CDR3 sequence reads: CASRRQGGSYEQYF. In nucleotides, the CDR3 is TGTGCCAGCAGGCGACAGGGGGGGTCCTACGAGCAGTACTTC.

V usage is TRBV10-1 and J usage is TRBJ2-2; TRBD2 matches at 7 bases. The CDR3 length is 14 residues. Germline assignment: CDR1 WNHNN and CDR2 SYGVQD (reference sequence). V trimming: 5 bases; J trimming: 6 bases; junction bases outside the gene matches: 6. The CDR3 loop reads CASSRGSSAGELFF. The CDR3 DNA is TGCGCCAGCAGTCGCGGGAGCAGCGCCGGGGAGCTGTTTTTT.

The CDR3 sequence is CASSLADSPLHF. CDR3 coding DNA: TGTGCCAGCAGTTTAGCGGATTCACCCCTCCACTTT. This chain connects TRBV6-2 or TRBV6-3 to TRBJ1-6; D unresolved. The V and J ends lost 4 bases and 8 bases respectively, with 6 bases between them. CDR1 is MNHEY and CDR2 is SVGEGT in the germline V gene. This CDR3 has 12 residues.

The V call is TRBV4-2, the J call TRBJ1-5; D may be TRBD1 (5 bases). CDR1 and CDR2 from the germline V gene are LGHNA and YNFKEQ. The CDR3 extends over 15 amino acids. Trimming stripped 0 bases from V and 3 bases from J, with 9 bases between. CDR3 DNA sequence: TGTGCCAGCAGCCAAGATGGGACTCCCAATCAGCCCCAGCATTTT. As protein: CASSQDGTPNQPQHF.